The present TCR beta chain was sequenced within a study of beta chain features in type 1 diabetes. Turning to the study itself: All samples together contributed 95 million to 110 million sorted cells for examination.

Study-wide findings and caveats: The question left open here concerned HLA type influencing TCRB rearrangement. Reduced insertions and increased deletions marked VDJ junctions in type 1 diabetes patients.

With respect to this clone: The antigen is undetermined. An end of the junction does not agree with germline; a read error may underlie this.

cDNA synthesis used the whole RNA isolate, giving expressed TCRB sequences. Stem cell-like memory T cell samples came in at an average of approximately 980,000 reads. Data came from immunoSEQ multiplex PCR; TCRdb stores just in-frame clones and leaves some out. The sample lists tens of thousands of clones, roughly 50% occurring once. This CDR3 is built from 15 residues. From germline, CDR1 is SGHTA and CDR2 FQGTGA. This TCR was recovered from a woman aged 30 to 39 in good health. The specimen sequenced was stem cell memory CD4+ T cells from blood. The chain recombines TRBV7-3 with TRBJ2-7, with TRBD1 matching over 10 bases. For the CDR3, the DNA is TGTGCCAGCAGCCTAACCGGGACAGGGGATTACGAGCAGTACTTC. Its translation is CASSLTGTGDYEQYF.